This TCR beta chain was retrieved from a study of blood T cell repertoires in COVID-19. In the study overall: COVID-19 samples collected from the United States, Italy and Spain covered acute and convalescent phases.

This CDR3 has 17 residues. The trim removed 4 bases at V and 4 bases at J, leaving 11 bases unmatched. Germline CDR1 is MNHNS and CDR2 is SASEGT. In the original processing: Researchers report that nucleated cell counts were estimated from reference gene primer amplification. Profiling relied on immunoSEQ multiplex PCR, and the TCRdb table lists in-frame clones only, not all of them. The V and J calls and clone size come from that table; D and trimming were worked out from the DNA. The sample lists over 20,000 clones; 65% to 90% were seen once. Sequencing used peripheral blood. The sequence was obtained from a man aged 50-59 years with active COVID-19. The rearrangement joins TRBV6-1 to TRBJ2-2; 8 bases agree with TRBD1. The CDR3 loop is CASSGTGGVLGTGELFF. CDR3 DNA: TGTGCCAGCAGTGGAACAGGGGGTGTTTTGGGCACCGGGGAGCTGTTTTTT.